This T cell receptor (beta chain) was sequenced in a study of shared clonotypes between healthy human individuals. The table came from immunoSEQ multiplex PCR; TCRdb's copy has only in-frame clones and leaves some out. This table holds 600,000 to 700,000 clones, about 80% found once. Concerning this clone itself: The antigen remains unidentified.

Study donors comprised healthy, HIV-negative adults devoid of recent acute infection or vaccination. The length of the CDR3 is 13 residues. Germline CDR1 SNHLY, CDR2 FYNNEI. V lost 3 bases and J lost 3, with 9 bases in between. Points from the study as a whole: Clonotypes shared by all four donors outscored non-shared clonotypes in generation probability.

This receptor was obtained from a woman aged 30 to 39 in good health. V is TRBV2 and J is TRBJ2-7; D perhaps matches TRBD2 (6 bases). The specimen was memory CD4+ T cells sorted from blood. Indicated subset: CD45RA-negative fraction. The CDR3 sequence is CASSDRRDYEQYF. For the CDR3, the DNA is TGTGCCAGCAGTGACAGGAGGGACTACGAGCAGTACTTC.